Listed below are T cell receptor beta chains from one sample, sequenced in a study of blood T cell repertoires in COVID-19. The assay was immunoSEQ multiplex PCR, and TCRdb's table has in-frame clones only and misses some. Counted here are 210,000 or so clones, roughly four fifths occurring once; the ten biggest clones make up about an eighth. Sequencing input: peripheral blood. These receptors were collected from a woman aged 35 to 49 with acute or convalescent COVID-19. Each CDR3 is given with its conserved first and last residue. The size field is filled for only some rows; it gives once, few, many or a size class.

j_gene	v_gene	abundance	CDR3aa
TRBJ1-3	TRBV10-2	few	CASSGRDRDSGNTIYF
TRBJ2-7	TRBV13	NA	CASSLGLAGGERYF
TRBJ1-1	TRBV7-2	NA	CASSLWGGGTEAFF
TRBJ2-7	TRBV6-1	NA	CASSEATNRYGAYEQYF
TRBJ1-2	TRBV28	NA	CASSLLIGGGDYGYTF
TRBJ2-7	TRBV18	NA	CASSPDRTYEQYF
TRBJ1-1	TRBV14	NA	CASSQGQVTEAFF
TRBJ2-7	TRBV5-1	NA	CASNAGGSYEQYF
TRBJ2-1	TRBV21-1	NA	CASSKGHWRENNEQFF
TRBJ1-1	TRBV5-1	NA	CASSSEGTDYTEAFF
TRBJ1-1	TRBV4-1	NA	CASSQATGNTEAFF
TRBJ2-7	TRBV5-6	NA	CASSRGVLYEQYF
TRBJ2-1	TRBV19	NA	CASSIGLSGLYNEQFF
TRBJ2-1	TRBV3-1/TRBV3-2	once	CASSRGTPDNEQFF
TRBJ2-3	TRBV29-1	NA	CSSGGLAGNTDTQYF
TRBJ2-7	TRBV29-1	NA	CSVERQGDGNEQYF
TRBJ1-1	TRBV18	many	CASSPPTGVNTEAFF
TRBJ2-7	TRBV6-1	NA	CASSERLDYYEQYF
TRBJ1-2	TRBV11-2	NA	CASSLGPGQGYGYTF
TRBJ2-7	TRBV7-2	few	CASSAAGGADYEQYF
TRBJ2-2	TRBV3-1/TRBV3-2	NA	CASSQDAGASGSTGELFF
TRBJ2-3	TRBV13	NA	CASSLRTVTDTQYF
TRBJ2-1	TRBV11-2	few	CASSLTGQGAGEQFF